The entry below describes one T cell receptor beta chain. Its antigen is as yet unknown. This entry comes from a study of T cells in tuberculosis. The wider study: T cells were selected with CD1B tetramers loaded with glucose monomycolate.

Some clones are missing from TCRdb's copy, which holds only in-frame ones; the method was immunoSEQ multiplex PCR. The sample has about 35,000 clones; about 91% are singletons. Whole-study findings and limits: GMM-specific TCRs were nearer to active tuberculosis alpha repertoires, suggesting expansion.

Indicated time point: new active TB diagnosis, blood taken before or within 7 days of starting treatment. The ends were cut back, 1 base at V and 9 bases at J, with 8 bases in the middle. The CDR3 is made up of 13 amino acids. Germline values: CDR1 SGHRS, CDR2 YFSETQ. The starting material was PBMCs, obtained at tuberculosis diagnosis. The clonotype was recovered from an adult with tuberculosis. Some clones in this sample may be carry-over from other donors' samples. The V call is TRBV5-1, the J call TRBJ1-6, with D tentatively TRBD1 (6 bases). This chain's CDR3 is CASSLTGLSPLHF. CDR3 coding DNA: TGCGCCAGCAGCTTGACAGGGCTTTCACCCCTCCACTTT. The entire variable domain, with the rest obtained from reference TRBV5-1 and TRBJ1-6, is as follows: KAGVTQTPRYLIKTRGQQVTLSCSPISGHRSVSWYQQTPGQGLQFLFEYFSETQRNKGNFPGRFSGRQFSNSRSEMNVSTLELGDSALYLCASSLTGLSPLHFGNGTRLTVT.